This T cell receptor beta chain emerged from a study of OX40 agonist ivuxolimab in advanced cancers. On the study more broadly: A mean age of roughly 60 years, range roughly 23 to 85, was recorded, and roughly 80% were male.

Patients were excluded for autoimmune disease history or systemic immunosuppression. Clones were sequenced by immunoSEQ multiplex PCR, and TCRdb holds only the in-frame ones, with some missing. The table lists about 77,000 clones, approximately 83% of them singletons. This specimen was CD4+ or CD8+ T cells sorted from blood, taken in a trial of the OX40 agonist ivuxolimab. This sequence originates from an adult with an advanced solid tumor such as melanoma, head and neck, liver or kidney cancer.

CDR3 region: CASVQGRDYGYTF. Here the CDR3 DNA reads TGTGCCAGCGTGCAGGGACGGGACTATGGCTACACCTTC. The genes are TRBV2 and TRBJ1-2, with D tentatively TRBD1 (5 bases). Trimming pared 8 bases from V and 3 bases from J, leaving 13 bases between. Germline-derived CDR1 and CDR2 are SNHLY and FYNNEI. CDR3 length: 13 residues.